The sequence of this TCR beta chain was determined in a study of OX40 agonist ivuxolimab in advanced cancers. The CDR3 contains 15 residues. Germline V CDR1 and CDR2: SGHRS, YFSETQ. V was pared by 1 base and J by 4 bases, with 12 bases between. Generated by immunoSEQ multiplex PCR, the TCRdb table keeps only in-frame clones and is missing some. The table records tens of thousands of clones, more than 75% of them present only once. This clonotype was obtained from an adult with an advanced solid tumor such as melanoma, head and neck, liver or kidney cancer. The chain joins TRBV5-1 to TRBJ1-5, with D possibly TRBD1 on 6 matching bases. The sample in question was CD4+ or CD8+ T cells sorted from blood, obtained in a trial of the OX40 agonist ivuxolimab. CDR3 coding DNA: TGCGCCAGCAGCTTGATGGAAGGGGGAAATCAGCCCCAGCATTTT. Residues: CASSLMEGGNQPQHF.